This T cell receptor (beta chain) appears in the sequencing data of a study of blood T cell repertoires in COVID-19. About the study: Both acute and convalescent COVID-19 samples were obtained from the United States, Italy and Spain. T cells, B-cell-depleted T cells, or PBMCs provided the cDNA or gDNA that served as material.

Patients of the Seattle cohort, enrolled during active infection, were followed longitudinally. Germline CDR1 reads SGHTA; CDR2 reads FQGTGA. This CDR3 is built from 15 residues. V shed 5 bases and J 8 bases; nucleotides not matched to a gene: 10. Repertoires were generated with immunoSEQ multiplex PCR, while TCRdb's copy carries only in-frame clones and drops some. The table has around 260,000 clones, around 84% seen once. This receptor was taken from a woman aged 60-75 years with COVID-19, enrolled during active disease. V gene TRBV7-3 combines with J gene TRBJ2-1; 9 bases match TRBD2. What was sequenced was peripheral blood. CDR3 loop: CASSVSGRRLDEQFF. The DNA for the CDR3 is TGTGCCAGCAGCGTTAGCGGGAGAAGGTTGGATGAGCAGTTCTTC.